The clone carrying this T cell receptor (beta chain) was seen just once. The entry originates in a study of blood T cell repertoires in COVID-19. Study-wide background: Acute and convalescent COVID-19 samples came from the United States, Italy and Spain. PBMCs, B-cell-depleted T cells, or T cells were the source of the cDNA or gDNA that made up the material.

V lost 5 bases and J 1 base, leaving 23 bases between the germline ends. The CDR3 consists of 18 residues. Germline V gene data show CDR1 as SEHNR and CDR2 as FQNEAQ (reference sequence). How the authors handled the data: Estimation of nucleated cell counts was performed using reference gene primer amplification. Only in-frame clones appear in the TCRdb table, and some are missing; sequencing was by immunoSEQ multiplex PCR. The V and J calls and clone size are taken from that table; D and trimming were inferred from the DNA. Of 290,000 or so clones listed, 75% to 90% are singletons. The chain recombines TRBV7-9 with TRBJ1-1; D possibly corresponds to TRBD1 (6 bases). This TCR was sampled from a man between 18 and 29 years old with active or convalescent COVID-19. The sample comprised peripheral blood. The CDR3 protein is CASSLLPGALRGNTEAFF. CDR3 bases: TGTGCCAGCAGCCTCTTACCAGGGGCCCTCCGGGGGAACACTGAAGCTTTCTTT.